This T cell receptor beta chain was profiled in a study of cytomegalovirus exposure and HLA in healthy donors. Whole-study findings and limits: The study carried out a later analysis of TCR beta sequences. It associated 15,000 to 20,000 of them with specific HLA alleles at a false discovery rate of 0.05. In vitro testing confirmed a few CMV-associated chains as specific for CMV antigens. Likely technical artifact: a cluster of highly shared sequence variants.

On this clone: Antigen unknown.

V was clipped by 4 bases and J by 3 bases; unmatched bases: 6. Per the germline V gene, CDR1 is SEHNR and CDR2 is FQNEAQ (reference sequence). The CDR3 is 16 residues long. Donors consisted of healthy bone marrow donors. PCR involved 60 Vbeta and 13 Jbeta primers. The method was immunoSEQ multiplex PCR; TCRdb's version includes in-frame clones alone and lacks a portion of them. Among 100,000 to 150,000 clones listed, around 83% were seen once. The clonotype comes from a girl aged 2-10 years in good health and CMV-seronegative. The sequencing sample was made of PBMCs. This chain uses TRBV7-9 with TRBJ1-5; 10 nucleotides match TRBD1. CDR3 sequence (DNA): TGTGCCAGCAGCTCTCAGGGACAGGGGCCCAATCAGCCCCAGCATTTT. It translates to CASSSQGQGPNQPQHF.